This T cell receptor (beta chain) was retrieved from a study of blood T cell repertoires in COVID-19. As handled by the study authors: Researchers report that nucleated cell counts were estimated from reference gene primer amplification. The method was immunoSEQ multiplex PCR; TCRdb's version includes in-frame clones alone and lacks a portion of them. V, J and clone size derive from that table, while D and trimming were established from the DNA sequence. The sample consists of about 180,000 clones, more than 70% of them appearing once. The junction had 7 bases not matched to a gene; V was cut back by 7 bases and J by 2 bases. This CDR3 comprises 15 residues. The germline CDR1 and CDR2 sequences are MNHEY and SVGAGI.

V is TRBV6-5 and J is TRBJ2-1; the match to TRBD1 covers 8 bases. The specimen was PBMCs or T cells enriched from blood (not recorded which). The receptor was derived from a woman aged 25 to 45 who had recovered from COVID-19. Written as DNA, the CDR3 is TGTGCCAGCACCCCCGGGACAGGAGCCTACAATGAGCAGTTCTTC. Protein sequence: CASTPGTGAYNEQFF.